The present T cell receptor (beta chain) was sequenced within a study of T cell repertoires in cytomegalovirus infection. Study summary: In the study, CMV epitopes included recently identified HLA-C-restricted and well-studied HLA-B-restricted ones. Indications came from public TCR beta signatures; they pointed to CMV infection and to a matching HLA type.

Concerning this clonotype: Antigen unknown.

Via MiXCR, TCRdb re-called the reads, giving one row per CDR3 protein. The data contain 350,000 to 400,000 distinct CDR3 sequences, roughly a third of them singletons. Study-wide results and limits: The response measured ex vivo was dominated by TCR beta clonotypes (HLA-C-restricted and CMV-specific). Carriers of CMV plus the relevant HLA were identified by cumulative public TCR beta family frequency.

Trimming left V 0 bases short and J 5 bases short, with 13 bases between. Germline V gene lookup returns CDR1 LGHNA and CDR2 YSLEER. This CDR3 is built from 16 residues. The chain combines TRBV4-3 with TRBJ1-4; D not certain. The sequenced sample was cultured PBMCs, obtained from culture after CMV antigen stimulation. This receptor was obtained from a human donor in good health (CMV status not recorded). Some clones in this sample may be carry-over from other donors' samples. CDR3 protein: CASSQDSASLNEKLFF. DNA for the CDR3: TGCGCCAGCAGCCAAGATTCTGCGTCGCTGAATGAAAAACTGTTTTTT.